The present entry profiles one TCR beta chain with its context. The target antigen is unknown. Investigators reverse transcribed all isolated RNA, so they sequenced expressed TCRB transcripts. The assay was immunoSEQ multiplex PCR, and TCRdb's table has in-frame clones only and misses some. The data contain 310,000 or so clones, roughly 8.8% of them singletons. The CDR3 contains 14 residues. Germline-derived CDR1 and CDR2 are ENHRY and SYGVKD. The V segment lost 3 bases and the J segment 8 bases; nucleotides outside the gene matches: 5. This sample was taken from a study of beta chain features in type 1 diabetes. Study results and caveats: There was a moderate but significant shortening of TCRB CDR3s in all four CD4+ subsets of Type 1 diabetes patients.

This TCR came from a man between 25 and 39 years old with type 1 diabetes. The sequenced material came from central memory CD4+ T cells from blood. The chain links TRBV10-3 to TRBJ1-4, with TRBD1 matching 8 bases. The CDR3 spells CAISDDRGQEKLFF. The DNA of the CDR3 is TGTGCCATCAGTGACGACAGGGGACAGGAAAAACTGTTTTTT.